The rows below give T cell receptor beta chains drawn from one sample of a study of vaccination effects on CD4 cells after COVID-19. Their antigens are not known. TCRdb keeps only in-frame clones here, not all; method: immunoSEQ multiplex PCR. The table has over 65,000 clones, approximately 71% seen once. The sequenced sample was CD4+ T cells from PBMCs cultured without peptide, obtained before COVID-19 vaccination. All receptors come from a human donor who received a COVID-19 vaccine. Both conserved end residues are part of each CDR3. The D gene is left open where the match is weak. Clone sizes are given selectively: once, few, many, or a class where the clone is expanded.

J gene: TRBJ2-2; clone size: .; V gene: TRBV6-5; D gene: .; CDR3 protein: CASLRGGGPGGELFF; CDR3 DNA: TGTGCCAGTCTCAGAGGAGGGGGGCCCGGCGGGGAGCTGTTTTTT
J gene: TRBJ2-1; clone size: few; V gene: TRBV10-3; D gene: .; CDR3 protein: CAIMGAGASYNEQFF; CDR3 DNA: TGTGCCATCATGGGTGCGGGGGCGTCCTACAATGAGCAGTTCTTC
J gene: TRBJ1-2; clone size: .; V gene: TRBV9; D gene: .; CDR3 protein: CASSATVYGYTF; CDR3 DNA: TGTGCCAGCAGCGCGACAGTCTATGGCTACACCTTC
J gene: TRBJ1-1; clone size: .; V gene: TRBV2; D gene: TRBD1; CDR3 protein: CASSGQGPHTEAFF; CDR3 DNA: TGTGCCAGCAGTGGACAGGGGCCGCACACTGAAGCTTTCTTT
J gene: TRBJ2-5; clone size: .; V gene: TRBV30; D gene: .; CDR3 protein: CAWSGGSDETQYF; CDR3 DNA: TGTGCCTGGAGTGGTGGCTCCGACGAGACCCAGTACTTC
J gene: TRBJ2-1; clone size: .; V gene: TRBV5-1; D gene: .; CDR3 protein: CASSIGTNNEQFF; CDR3 DNA: TGCGCCAGCAGCATAGGGACCAACAATGAGCAGTTCTTC
J gene: TRBJ2-3; clone size: .; V gene: TRBV18; D gene: TRBD2; CDR3 protein: CASSFGGTSTDTQYF; CDR3 DNA: TGTGCCAGCTCGTTCGGGGGGACTAGCACAGATACGCAGTATTTT
J gene: TRBJ1-6; clone size: .; V gene: TRBV9; D gene: TRBD1; CDR3 protein: CASSGQGNSPLHF; CDR3 DNA: TGTGCCAGCAGCGGACAGGGGAATTCACCCCTCCACTTT
J gene: TRBJ2-3; clone size: .; V gene: TRBV7-3; D gene: .; CDR3 protein: CASSVTALADTQYF; CDR3 DNA: TGTGCCAGCAGCGTTACAGCTCTCGCAGATACGCAGTATTTT
J gene: TRBJ2-5; clone size: .; V gene: TRBV5-1; D gene: TRBD1; CDR3 protein: CASSRDSIGETQYF; CDR3 DNA: TGCGCCAGCAGCAGGGACAGCATAGGAGAGACCCAGTACTTC
J gene: TRBJ1-5; clone size: .; V gene: TRBV5-1; D gene: .; CDR3 protein: CASSEGHSNQPQHF; CDR3 DNA: TGCGCCAGCAGCGAAGGACACAGCAATCAGCCCCAGCATTTT
J gene: TRBJ1-1; clone size: .; V gene: TRBV5-4; D gene: .; CDR3 protein: CASSLVGGSEAFF; CDR3 DNA: TGTGCCAGCAGCTTGGTGGGGGGCTCTGAAGCTTTCTTT
J gene: TRBJ2-5; clone size: .; V gene: TRBV7-9; D gene: .; CDR3 protein: CASSIPGFGETQYF; CDR3 DNA: TGTGCCAGCAGCATTCCAGGGTTCGGAGAGACCCAGTACTTC
J gene: TRBJ2-2; clone size: .; V gene: TRBV7-7; D gene: TRBD1; CDR3 protein: CASSLAGTGVRTGELFF; CDR3 DNA: TGTGCCAGCAGCTTAGCCGGGACAGGGGTTAGGACCGGGGAGCTGTTTTTT
J gene: TRBJ1-2; clone size: few; V gene: TRBV29-1; D gene: TRBD1; CDR3 protein: CSTSGQGNYGYTF; CDR3 DNA: TGCAGCACCTCCGGACAGGGCAACTATGGCTACACCTTC
J gene: TRBJ2-2; clone size: few; V gene: TRBV24-1; D gene: .; CDR3 protein: CATSDHKGGTGELFF; CDR3 DNA: TGTGCCACCAGTGACCATAAGGGGGGGACCGGGGAGCTGTTTTTT
J gene: TRBJ2-3; clone size: once; V gene: TRBV7-3; D gene: .; CDR3 protein: CASSLQGADTQYF; CDR3 DNA: TGTGCCAGCAGCTTACAAGGGGCAGATACGCAGTATTTT
J gene: TRBJ2-6; clone size: once; V gene: TRBV11-2; D gene: .; CDR3 protein: CASSLVPGSGANVLTF; CDR3 DNA: TGTGCCAGCAGCTTAGTGCCAGGTTCTGGGGCCAACGTCCTGACTTTC
J gene: TRBJ1-1; clone size: .; V gene: TRBV18; D gene: .; CDR3 protein: CASSTSQENTEAFF; CDR3 DNA: TGTGCCAGCTCAACTTCTCAGGAGAACACTGAAGCTTTCTTT
J gene: TRBJ2-1; clone size: few; V gene: TRBV18; D gene: .; CDR3 protein: CASSPMVSSYNEQFF; CDR3 DNA: TGTGCCAGCTCACCAATGGTAAGCTCCTACAATGAGCAGTTCTTC
J gene: TRBJ1-2; clone size: .; V gene: TRBV27; D gene: .; CDR3 protein: CASSSEVGGSGRSDGYTF; CDR3 DNA: TGTGCCAGCAGTTCGGAAGTGGGAGGATCCGGGAGATCAGATGGCTACACCTTC
J gene: TRBJ2-1; clone size: .; V gene: TRBV2; D gene: TRBD2; CDR3 protein: CASSSTSGIDEQFF; CDR3 DNA: TGTGCCAGCAGTTCGACTAGCGGTATCGATGAGCAGTTCTTC
J gene: TRBJ2-5; clone size: .; V gene: TRBV7-2; D gene: .; CDR3 protein: CASSFLSGTQYF; CDR3 DNA: TGTGCCAGCAGCTTTTTATCCGGGACCCAGTACTTC
J gene: TRBJ2-5; clone size: .; V gene: TRBV9; D gene: .; CDR3 protein: CASSVGVAPQETQYF; CDR3 DNA: TGTGCCAGCAGCGTAGGTGTCGCCCCCCAAGAGACCCAGTACTTC
J gene: TRBJ1-5; clone size: .; V gene: TRBV27; D gene: .; CDR3 protein: CASSSHTADQPQHF; CDR3 DNA: TGTGCCAGCAGTTCACACACAGCCGATCAGCCCCAGCATTTT
J gene: TRBJ1-2; clone size: .; V gene: TRBV4-3; D gene: .; CDR3 protein: CASSQDPGTSPTF; CDR3 DNA: TGCGCCAGCAGCCAGGACCCCGGGACATCTCCCACCTTC
J gene: TRBJ1-1; clone size: .; V gene: TRBV30; D gene: .; CDR3 protein: CAIGPSLVKGLRDTEAFF; CDR3 DNA: TGTGCCATAGGACCCTCCCTTGTCAAGGGGCTTCGGGACACTGAAGCTTTCTTT
J gene: TRBJ1-5; clone size: .; V gene: TRBV28; D gene: .; CDR3 protein: CASSFGSDSNQPQHF; CDR3 DNA: TGTGCCAGCAGTTTCGGGAGCGATAGCAATCAGCCCCAGCATTTT
J gene: TRBJ2-5; clone size: once; V gene: TRBV18; D gene: .; CDR3 protein: CASSPPSQKETQYF; CDR3 DNA: TGTGCCAGCTCACCACCAAGTCAGAAAGAGACCCAGTACTTC
J gene: TRBJ2-3; clone size: .; V gene: TRBV5-1; D gene: TRBD2; CDR3 protein: CASSPGLNTDTQYF; CDR3 DNA: TGCGCCAGCAGCCCGGGACTAAACACAGATACGCAGTATTTT
J gene: TRBJ2-2; clone size: .; V gene: TRBV27; D gene: .; CDR3 protein: CASSFLDRVGELFF; CDR3 DNA: TGTGCCAGCAGTTTCCTCGATCGGGTCGGGGAGCTGTTTTTT
J gene: TRBJ1-3; clone size: once; V gene: TRBV5-1; D gene: .; CDR3 protein: CASTLVPGISGNTIYF; CDR3 DNA: TGCGCCAGCACCTTGGTCCCAGGGATCTCTGGAAACACCATATATTTT
J gene: TRBJ1-1; clone size: .; V gene: TRBV19; D gene: .; CDR3 protein: CASREGRSFYTEAFF; CDR3 DNA: TGTGCCAGCCGTGAGGGGCGAAGTTTTTACACTGAAGCTTTCTTT
J gene: TRBJ2-2; clone size: .; V gene: TRBV3-1/TRBV3-2; D gene: TRBD1; CDR3 protein: CASTRHGQGHTGELFF; CDR3 DNA: TGTGCCAGCACCCGACATGGACAGGGTCATACCGGGGAGCTGTTTTTT
J gene: TRBJ2-3; clone size: .; V gene: TRBV6-1; D gene: TRBD2; CDR3 protein: CASSGFLAGGPDTQYF; CDR3 DNA: TGTGCCAGCAGTGGATTTCTAGCGGGGGGGCCAGATACGCAGTATTTT
J gene: TRBJ1-1; clone size: .; V gene: TRBV27; D gene: .; CDR3 protein: CASSLKLKNTEAFF; CDR3 DNA: TGTGCCAGCAGTTTGAAGTTAAAGAACACTGAAGCTTTCTTT
J gene: TRBJ1-4; clone size: few; V gene: TRBV7-7; D gene: .; CDR3 protein: CASSLVANEKLFF; CDR3 DNA: TGTGCCAGCAGCTTAGTAGCTAATGAAAAACTGTTTTTT
J gene: TRBJ2-1; clone size: few; V gene: TRBV19; D gene: .; CDR3 protein: CASSILSSTFYNEQFF; CDR3 DNA: TGTGCCAGTAGTATTTTGTCCAGTACTTTTTACAATGAGCAGTTCTTC
J gene: TRBJ2-4; clone size: .; V gene: TRBV19; D gene: TRBD1; CDR3 protein: CASTTPRTGGRNIQYF; CDR3 DNA: TGTGCCAGTACCACTCCGAGGACAGGCGGCCGAAACATTCAGTACTTC
J gene: TRBJ2-3; clone size: .; V gene: TRBV6-6; D gene: .; CDR3 protein: CASLPLPSRDTQYF; CDR3 DNA: TGTGCCAGCCTGCCCCTCCCTTCTCGGGATACGCAGTATTTT
J gene: TRBJ2-3; clone size: .; V gene: TRBV6-6; D gene: TRBD2; CDR3 protein: CASLGAGVRSTDTQYF; CDR3 DNA: TGTGCCAGCTTGGGAGCGGGGGTCCGTAGCACAGATACGCAGTATTTT
J gene: TRBJ1-4; clone size: .; V gene: TRBV7-3; D gene: .; CDR3 protein: CASSLRTDEKLFF; CDR3 DNA: TGTGCCAGCAGCTTAAGGACGGATGAAAAACTGTTTTTT
J gene: TRBJ1-1; clone size: .; V gene: TRBV6-2/TRBV6-3; D gene: .; CDR3 protein: CASSAPVWGKGDTEAFF; CDR3 DNA: TGTGCCAGCAGCGCCCCCGTGTGGGGGAAGGGGGACACTGAAGCTTTCTTT
J gene: TRBJ2-2; clone size: .; V gene: TRBV7-9; D gene: TRBD1; CDR3 protein: CASSSTGGAITGELFF; CDR3 DNA: TGTGCCAGCAGCTCCACAGGGGGCGCCATCACCGGGGAGCTGTTTTTT